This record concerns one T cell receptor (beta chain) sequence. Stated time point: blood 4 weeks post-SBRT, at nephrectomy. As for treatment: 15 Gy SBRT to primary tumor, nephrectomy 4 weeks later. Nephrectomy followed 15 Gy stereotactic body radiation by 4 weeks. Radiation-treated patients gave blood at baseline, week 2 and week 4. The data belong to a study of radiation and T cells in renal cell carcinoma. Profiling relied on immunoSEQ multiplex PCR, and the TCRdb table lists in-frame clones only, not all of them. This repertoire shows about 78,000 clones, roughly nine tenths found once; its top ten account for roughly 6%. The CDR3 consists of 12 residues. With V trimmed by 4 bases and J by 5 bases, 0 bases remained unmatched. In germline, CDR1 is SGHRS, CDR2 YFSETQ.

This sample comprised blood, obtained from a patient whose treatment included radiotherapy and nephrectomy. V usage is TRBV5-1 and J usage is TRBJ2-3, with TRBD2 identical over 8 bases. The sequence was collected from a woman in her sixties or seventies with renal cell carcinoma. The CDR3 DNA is TGCGCCAGCAGCGCGGGGGGAGATACGCAGTATTTT. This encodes CASSAGGDTQYF.